A selection of T cell receptor beta chains follows, all from one sample in a study of cytomegalovirus exposure and HLA in healthy donors. Method: immunoSEQ multiplex PCR; TCRdb's copy keeps in-frame clones and lacks some. The sample holds around 170,000 clones; roughly 80% are singletons and the top ten take roughly 6.7%. The material sequenced was PBMCs. The origin of the receptors is a man between 35 and 55 years old in good health and CMV-seropositive. Both conserved end residues are part of each CDR3. A D gene is named only where the DNA matches it firmly. Not all rows give a size; the values are once, few, many and, for expanded clones, a class.

clone size,D gene,J gene,V gene,CDR3 DNA,CDR3 protein
-,-,TRBJ2-5,TRBV18,TGTGCCAGCTCACCACGCGCGACAGCGAAACAAGAGACCCAGTACTTC,CASSPRATAKQETQYF
-,-,TRBJ1-3,TRBV4-2,TGTGCCAGCAGCCAAGGAAACATTCCAGGAAACACCATATATTTT,CASSQGNIPGNTIYF
-,-,TRBJ2-2,TRBV4-3,TGCGCCAGCAGCTACCCTAGTACCGGGGAGCTGTTTTTT,CASSYPSTGELFF
-,TRBD1,TRBJ2-7,TRBV18,TGTGCCAGCTCACGGGAGAGATCAGGGGGCTCCTACGAGCAGTACTTC,CASSRERSGGSYEQYF
few,TRBD1,TRBJ2-1,TRBV7-2,TGTGCCAGCAGCAAATCCGGGACAGGGGGCCGGAATGAGCAGTTCTTC,CASSKSGTGGRNEQFF
-,TRBD1,TRBJ2-7,TRBV29-1,TGCAGCGCCGGGACAGGGCCCTACGAGCAGTACTTC,CSAGTGPYEQYF
-,TRBD2,TRBJ2-7,TRBV7-9,TGTGCCAGCAGTTCCCGGACTAGCTCCTACGAGCAGTACTTC,CASSSRTSSYEQYF
-,TRBD2,TRBJ2-7,TRBV15,TGTGCCACCAGCAGAGGGCTAGCGGGGGGGTCCTACGAGCAGTACTTC,CATSRGLAGGSYEQYF
few,-,TRBJ2-1,TRBV7-2,TGTGCCAGCAGCGCCCGATACAGGGAGAACAATGAGCAGTTCTTC,CASSARYRENNEQFF
-,-,TRBJ1-5,TRBV19,TGTGCCAGTAGTATAGGGGCGATCAATCAGCCCCAGCATTTT,CASSIGAINQPQHF
-,TRBD1,TRBJ2-7,TRBV6-5,TGTGCCAGCCTGGACAGGGGGTCCTACGAGCAGTACTTC,CASLDRGSYEQYF
-,-,TRBJ2-1,TRBV6-5,TGTGCCAGCAGTGCAACAAAGTCTCATCTGTTCTTC,CASSATKSHLFF
-,-,TRBJ1-3,TRBV6-6,TGTGCCAGCAGTCCTGACAGCTTCGCTGGAAACACCATATATTTT,CASSPDSFAGNTIYF
-,TRBD1,TRBJ1-2,TRBV30,TGTGCCTGGAGTGAGACAGGGGGTGGCTACACCTTC,CAWSETGGGYTF
-,TRBD1,TRBJ2-7,TRBV7-6,TGTGCCAGCAGACGATGGACAGGGGATAACGAGCAGTACTTC,CASRRWTGDNEQYF
-,TRBD1,TRBJ2-7,TRBV4-3,TGCGCCAGCAGCCAAGACTGGGCCAGGGGGCTAAGGGAGCAGTACTTC,CASSQDWARGLREQYF